The clone carrying this T cell receptor beta chain occurred many times. Antigen: not known. TCRdb independently ran MiXCR on the 5' RACE reads; one entry per CDR3 protein. The profile shows tens of thousands of distinct CDR3 sequences, under 5.5% of them singletons. The data were taken from a study of neurological immune-mediated disorders. CDR3 length equals 17 residues. V dropped 4 bases and J dropped 3; count of bases not matched to a gene: 11. Germline CDR1 is KGHDR and CDR2 is SFDVKD. Overall study findings and caveats: Sharing of CDR3 amino acid sequences among expanded clones across subjects was absent, suggesting private repertoires in all groups.

The sequence came from a woman aged 45-59 years with multiple sclerosis. This rearrangement joins TRBV24-1 to TRBJ2-3; 8 positions agree with TRBD2. Sample: PBMCs. As DNA, the CDR3 is TGTGCCACCAGTGACTATAGCGGGGATGGCGCGACAGATACGCAGTATTTT. Its translation is CATSDYSGDGATDTQYF.